This T cell receptor (beta chain) is from a study of blood T cell repertoires in COVID-19. Study background: Samples of COVID-19 (acute and convalescent) were obtained from the United States, Italy and Spain.

Measured with immunoSEQ multiplex PCR; TCRdb has only the in-frame clones, and not every one. The sample lists 250,000 to 300,000 clones, nearly 90% occurring once. Germline V CDR1 and CDR2: MNHEY, SVGAGI. CDR3 length: 14 residues. The V gene end was trimmed by 6 bases and the J gene end by 4 bases; junction bases not matched to a gene: 5. The sequence was collected from an older woman with COVID-19, enrolled during active disease. The chain is built from TRBV6-5 and TRBJ1-4; 7 positions match TRBD1. Sequencing was done on a sample of peripheral blood. CDR3 sequence (DNA): TGTGCCAGCAGCCCGACAGGGTTTAATGAAAAACTGTTTTTT. Its translation is CASSPTGFNEKLFF.